This T cell receptor (beta chain) emerged from a study of blood T cell repertoires in COVID-19 (TCRdb year 2020). For context, the study as a whole: The collaborator samples originated in the United States, Italy and Spain and spanned the acute and convalescent phases of COVID-19. Nearly every sample came with metadata listing a de-identified subject ID, COVID-19 status, age in years and sex. Where HLA class I and class II types were available, the types were taken from metadata supplied by the sample provider, not from assay-based typing. A freely available public database, intended as a resource for researchers studying the immune response to SARS-CoV-2, is where the repertoires were released. The prospective study material was composed of cDNA or gDNA derived from T cells, B-cell-depleted T cells, or PBMCs. Subjects who had been exposed to COVID-19, were actively infected with it, or had recovered from it provided the deeply sampled blood TCRbeta repertoires that made up the dataset. Samples came from the ongoing ImmuneRACE study (first 160 participants) plus 1,254 subjects from 6 global collaborators. Beyond this particular receptor, the publication reports: The quantity of clinical and demographic metadata differed by source and by participant and was supplied without curation.

Turning to this clone: Its antigen has not been determined. No base quality values were provided; no much bigger clone lies one nucleotide off.

TCRbeta CDR3 regions were amplified from genomic DNA by means of the immunoSEQ Assay, a bias-controlled multiplex PCR. The published analysis was carried out like this. Within the assay, amplification of reference gene primers was used to estimate how many nucleated cells each sample contained. To quantify the absolute abundance of each unique TCRbeta CDR3 rearrangement, sequence reads were collapsed and filtered. For each sample, productive Simpson clonality was calculated as the square root of Simpson's diversity index over productive rearrangements. What TCRdb holds here is the immuneACCESS table cut down to in-frame rearrangements. Part of the clones is not present; checked against another copy, under half of the missing clones reflect an unresolved V gene, and the others are unexplained. Clone size and V and J calls were adopted from that table, with D and trimming inferred from the DNA. The sample table records 150,000 or so clones; roughly four fifths of these occur just once. The ten biggest clones cover around 15% of the sample.

Collaborating institutions collected whole blood in K2EDTA tubes following their own protocols. For TCRbeta analysis, collaborator samples were shipped as frozen whole blood, as isolated PBMCs, or as DNA extracted from either sample type. Unmatched junction bases come to 4, with V trimmed by 6 bases and J by 10 bases. The germline V gene encodes CDR1 MNHEY and CDR2 SMNVEV (reference sequence). The cysteine opens and the phenylalanine closes a CDR3 of 13 amino acids. The kept DNA is CDR3 alone, 39 bases in frame from the first base. Recombination connected TRBV27 to TRBJ1-6; 9 central nucleotides agree with TRBD1. The material sequenced was peripheral blood. This TCR came from a human donor with acute or convalescent COVID-19. The donor label of this sample is uncertain. The CDR3 reads as follows: CASRGTGMSPLHF. The nucleotides read TGTGCCAGCAGGGGGACAGGGATGTCACCCCTCCACTTT.